The clone carrying this TCR beta chain was seen more than once but under ten times. The antigen remains unidentified. The CDR3 has 15 amino acids. In germline, CDR1 is MGHRA, CDR2 YSYEKL. The V end was cut by 0 bases, the J end by 5 bases, with 10 bases between. The record originates from a study of early T cells in non-severe SARS-CoV-2 infection. Findings and limits, study-wide: VDJdb matches were skewed toward anti-spike CD8 T cell responses.

Tagging with unique molecular identifiers was applied to individual cDNA molecules. TCRdb re-derived calls from the 5' RACE reads in MiXCR, one entry per CDR3 protein. The table lists 100,000 to 150,000 distinct CDR3 sequences, 14% to 15% of them singletons. The specimen was whole blood. This TCR derives from an adult who was a healthcare worker with PCR-confirmed SARS-CoV-2 infection or an uninfected control (not recorded which). The V call is TRBV4-1, the J call TRBJ1-4; D remains ambiguous. CDR3 coding DNA: TGCGCCAGCAGCCAAGAACCCGGTTTAAATGAAAAACTGTTTTTT. It specifies CASSQEPGLNEKLFF.